This is a list of T cell receptor beta chains from one sample in a study of blood T cells in healthy people across ages. One entry per CDR3 protein results from TCRdb running MiXCR on the 5' RACE reads. The sample gives 700,000 to 900,000 distinct CDR3 sequences, around a quarter of which show up once; 3% is in the top ten. These sequences were also reported in another study, on T cells of mothers and their children.

The sample consisted of blood. The receptors originated from a boy aged 5 to 17 in good health. Each CDR3 is given with its conserved first and last residue. Fields, in order: V gene, J gene, clone size, D gene, CDR3 protein, CDR3 DNA. A D gene is named only where the DNA matches it firmly. Only part of the rows carry a size: once, few, many, or a class if the clone is expanded.

v_gene: TRBV12-5; j_gene: TRBJ1-1; abundance: .; d_gene: .; CDR3aa: CASGSPRGMNTEAFF; CDR3nt: TGTGCTAGTGGTTCGCCCAGGGGCATGAACACTGAAGCTTTCTTT
v_gene: TRBV27; j_gene: TRBJ1-1; abundance: few; d_gene: TRBD1; CDR3aa: CASSPRTGLSEAFF; CDR3nt: TGTGCCAGCAGCCCTCGGACAGGGTTGTCTGAAGCTTTCTTT
v_gene: TRBV6-6; j_gene: TRBJ1-2; abundance: .; d_gene: .; CDR3aa: CASSSYQEDGYTF; CDR3nt: TGTGCCAGCAGTTCCTATCAGGAGGATGGCTACACCTTC
v_gene: TRBV10-2; j_gene: TRBJ2-7; abundance: .; d_gene: .; CDR3aa: CASTGFHYEQYF; CDR3nt: TGCGCCAGCACAGGGTTTCACTACGAGCAGTACTTC
v_gene: TRBV3-1; j_gene: TRBJ2-7; abundance: few; d_gene: TRBD2; CDR3aa: CASSSGGLVEQYF; CDR3nt: TGTGCCAGCAGCTCGGGAGGACTAGTCGAGCAGTACTTC
v_gene: TRBV20-1; j_gene: TRBJ2-3; abundance: .; d_gene: TRBD2; CDR3aa: CSAGGGRVDTQYF; CDR3nt: TGCAGTGCCGGCGGGGGGCGCGTAGATACGCAGTATTTT
v_gene: TRBV30; j_gene: TRBJ2-3; abundance: .; d_gene: .; CDR3aa: CAWTRGYDTDTQYF; CDR3nt: TGTGCCTGGACTCGAGGATACGACACAGATACGCAGTATTTT
v_gene: TRBV14; j_gene: TRBJ1-4; abundance: once; d_gene: .; CDR3aa: CASSQDYLATSWGTREKLFF; CDR3nt: TGTGCCAGCAGCCAAGATTATCTGGCCACGTCGTGGGGCACCCGGGAAAAACTGTTTTTT
v_gene: TRBV9; j_gene: TRBJ2-6; abundance: few; d_gene: .; CDR3aa: CASSARVNWANVLTF; CDR3nt: TGTGCCAGCAGCGCCAGGGTCAACTGGGCCAACGTCCTGACTTTC
v_gene: TRBV29-1; j_gene: TRBJ2-5; abundance: few; d_gene: .; CDR3aa: CSVEEGPKETQYF; CDR3nt: TGCAGCGTTGAAGAGGGACCTAAAGAGACCCAGTACTTC
v_gene: TRBV5-1; j_gene: TRBJ2-4; abundance: few; d_gene: .; CDR3aa: CASSFNDRAKNIQYF; CDR3nt: TGCGCCAGCAGCTTTAATGACCGGGCCAAAAACATTCAGTACTTC
v_gene: TRBV2; j_gene: TRBJ1-3; abundance: .; d_gene: .; CDR3aa: CASSAGSYSGNTIYF; CDR3nt: TGTGCCAGCAGTGCGGGGTCCTACTCTGGAAACACCATATATTTT
v_gene: TRBV4-2; j_gene: TRBJ2-4; abundance: few; d_gene: .; CDR3aa: CASSHPERVRSAKNIQYF; CDR3nt: TGTGCCAGCAGCCACCCCGAAAGGGTTAGAAGCGCCAAAAACATTCAGTACTTC
v_gene: TRBV29-1; j_gene: TRBJ1-2; abundance: .; d_gene: .; CDR3aa: CSVEVLRGNGYTF; CDR3nt: TGCAGCGTTGAAGTCTTAAGGGGGAACGGCTACACCTTC
v_gene: TRBV6-1; j_gene: TRBJ2-5; abundance: few; d_gene: TRBD1; CDR3aa: CASRRTGRAETQYF; CDR3nt: TGTGCCAGCAGAAGGACAGGGCGGGCCGAGACCCAGTACTTC
v_gene: TRBV10-3; j_gene: TRBJ1-1; abundance: .; d_gene: TRBD1; CDR3aa: CAISGRTGEAFF; CDR3nt: TGTGCCATCAGTGGCCGGACAGGCGAAGCTTTCTTT
v_gene: TRBV18; j_gene: TRBJ2-7; abundance: few; d_gene: .; CDR3aa: CASSPPTTYEQYF; CDR3nt: TGTGCCAGCTCACCACCGACTACCTACGAGCAGTACTTC
v_gene: TRBV6-2/TRBV6-3; j_gene: TRBJ2-7; abundance: .; d_gene: .; CDR3aa: CASSTAPSGQYF; CDR3nt: TGTGCCAGCAGCACGGCGCCTTCGGGGCAGTACTTC
v_gene: TRBV5-1; j_gene: TRBJ2-7; abundance: .; d_gene: .; CDR3aa: CASSLRQAPKDEQYF; CDR3nt: TGCGCCAGCAGCTTACGCCAGGCCCCTAAAGACGAGCAGTACTTC
v_gene: TRBV28; j_gene: TRBJ1-2; abundance: few; d_gene: .; CDR3aa: CASSPVTAYYGYTF; CDR3nt: TGTGCCAGCAGTCCAGTGACCGCATACTATGGCTACACCTTC
v_gene: TRBV28; j_gene: TRBJ2-4; abundance: .; d_gene: .; CDR3aa: CASSLMGPLAKNIQYF; CDR3nt: TGTGCCAGCAGTTTAATGGGGCCGCTAGCCAAAAACATTCAGTACTTC
v_gene: TRBV20-1; j_gene: TRBJ1-2; abundance: .; d_gene: .; CDR3aa: CSARDGGHLNYGYTF; CDR3nt: TGCAGTGCTAGAGATGGCGGGCATCTTAACTATGGCTACACCTTC
v_gene: TRBV7-9; j_gene: TRBJ2-1; abundance: .; d_gene: TRBD2; CDR3aa: CASGRLAGEGDEQFF; CDR3nt: TGTGCCAGCGGCCGACTAGCGGGGGAGGGGGATGAGCAGTTCTTC
v_gene: TRBV19; j_gene: TRBJ2-1; abundance: .; d_gene: TRBD1; CDR3aa: CASSSKRTGSRRRLYNEQFF; CDR3nt: TGTGCCAGTAGTAGCAAACGGACAGGTAGCAGACGAAGATTGTACAATGAGCAGTTCTTC
v_gene: TRBV20-1; j_gene: TRBJ1-4; abundance: few; d_gene: .; CDR3aa: CSAHRPATNEKLFF; CDR3nt: TGCAGTGCCCATCGACCGGCAACTAATGAAAAACTGTTTTTT